The T cell receptor beta chain described here comes from a study of T-cell reconstitution after alpha-beta-depleted transplantation in children. Unique molecular identifiers were incorporated during preparation of the TCRbeta library. Using its own MiXCR run on the PCR reads, TCRdb lists one record per CDR3 protein. The sample contains about 900,000 distinct CDR3 sequences, roughly 29% of which appear only once. The ends were cut back, 0 bases at V and 2 bases at J, with 11 bases in the middle. Germline CDR1 is DFQATT and CDR2 is SNEGSKA (reference sequence). The CDR3 spans 14 residues. The clonotype originates from a boy less than two years old who had a stem cell transplant for SCID, so the T cells may come from the graft donor. The chain links TRBV20-1 to TRBJ2-7; TRBD1 is a possible D gene (6 bases). The specimen comprised PBMCs, mostly from graft donor cells, sampled 360 days after TCRalphabeta/CD19-depleted stem cell transplant. In DNA form, the CDR3 reads TGCAGTGCTAGAGATTCGGACAGCACCTACGAGCAGTACTTC. It specifies CSARDSDSTYEQYF.